The rows below give T cell receptor beta chains drawn from one sample of a study of T cell repertoires in cytomegalovirus infection. These receptors lack a known antigen. TCRdb re-derived calls from the reads in MiXCR, one entry per CDR3 protein. This table has 55,000 to 85,000 distinct CDR3 sequences, 20% to 25% appearing once. The sample here was CD8+ T cells from cultured PBMCs, taken from culture after CMV antigen stimulation. Receptor source: a human donor in good health (CMV status not recorded). Some clones in this sample may be carry-over from other donors' samples. CDR3s include the opening cysteine and the closing phenylalanine or tryptophan. The D gene is left open where the match is weak. Clone size is shown for a subset of rows, as once, few, many or a class of expanded clone.

j_call clone_size v_call d_call cdr3_nt cdr3_aa
TRBJ1-1 - TRBV7-9 - TGTGCCAGCAGAAACAGGCAGGGCACTGAAGCTTTCTTT CASRNRQGTEAFF
TRBJ1-1 - TRBV4-1 - TGCGCCAGCAGCCAAGATGAAACAGGGTGGAAAACTGAAGCTTTCTTT CASSQDETGWKTEAFF
TRBJ2-7 few TRBV25-1 TRBD1 TGTGCCAGCAGTGATCCTAGGACAGGGGAGGCAGCCTACGAGCAGTACTTC CASSDPRTGEAAYEQYF
TRBJ1-2 - TRBV11-2 - TGTGCCAGCAGCTTAGGCGACTATGGCTACACCTTC CASSLGDYGYTF
TRBJ2-5 few TRBV7-2 - TGTGCCAGCAGCCGAGGTTTCCAGGGGACGGTCGAGACCCAGTACTTC CASSRGFQGTVETQYF
TRBJ1-1 few TRBV4-3 - TGCGCCAGCAGCCAAGATCTAGCAGCAGGCACTGAAGCTTTCTTT CASSQDLAAGTEAFF
TRBJ1-1 few TRBV27 TRBD1 TGTGCCAGCAGTTCATCAGGGGGTAACACTGAAGCTTTCTTT CASSSSGGNTEAFF
TRBJ2-5 - TRBV4-1 TRBD2 TGCGCCAGCAGCCCCCTTGGGGGGGGAGAGACCCAGTACTTC CASSPLGGGETQYF
TRBJ1-1 few TRBV12-3/TRBV12-4 - TGTGCCAGCAGTCCGGGGGGAGTCGAAGCTTTCTTT CASSPGGVEAFF
TRBJ2-7 - TRBV7-9 - TGTGCCAGCAGCTTGTTGACAGGTGGTCTATACGAGCAGTACTTC CASSLLTGGLYEQYF
TRBJ1-2 - TRBV4-1 - TGCGCCAGCAGCCAAGAAACAGTACGAGGCTACACCTTC CASSQETVRGYTF
TRBJ2-2 - TRBV19 - TGTGCCAGTAGTATTTCAAGTTTCCACGGGGAGCTGTTTTTT CASSISSFHGELFF
TRBJ2-3 few TRBV4-1 TRBD1 TGCGCCAGCAGCCCTATATTCGGACAGGTCGCGGAGGAGCTTAGGACAGATACGCAGTATTTT CASSPIFGQVAEELRTDTQYF
TRBJ1-2 few TRBV12-3/TRBV12-4 - TGTGCCAGCAGTTTAGCCGGGGGCGATTTTGGCTACACCTTC CASSLAGGDFGYTF
TRBJ2-7 few TRBV7-9 - TGTGCCAGCAGCACCAAACAGGGAGGGGAATCCTACGAGCAGTACTTC CASSTKQGGESYEQYF
TRBJ1-1 few TRBV15 - TGTGCCACCAGCAGAGATTGGGGCGCGGGAGCTGAAGCTTTCTTT CATSRDWGAGAEAFF
TRBJ1-4 once TRBV4-1 - TGCGCCAGCAGCCTGGGGGCCCCTAATGAAAAACTGTTTTTT CASSLGAPNEKLFF
TRBJ1-2 once TRBV6-2/TRBV6-3 - TGTGCCAGCAGTTACTCGACCACATATGGCTACACCTTC CASSYSTTYGYTF
TRBJ1-2 - TRBV12-3/TRBV12-4 - TGTGCCAGCAGTTTAAGTTCGGCGGGGGTGGGTGGCTATGGCTACACCTTC CASSLSSAGVGGYGYTF
TRBJ1-1 few TRBV3-1 TRBD1 TGTGCCAGCAGCCATGGGGACAGCAACACTGAAGCTTTCTTT CASSHGDSNTEAFF
TRBJ2-1 - TRBV7-6 - TGTGCCAGCAGCCCTAAGCACAATGAGCAGTTCTTC CASSPKHNEQFF
TRBJ1-2 - TRBV2 - TGTGCCAGCCAGTCTAACTATGGCTACACCTTC CASQSNYGYTF
TRBJ2-5 few TRBV4-1 - TGCGCCAGCAGCCAGGAAGGACAGCAAGAGACCCAGTACTTC CASSQEGQQETQYF
TRBJ1-5 - TRBV4-1 TRBD1 TGCGCCAGCTGGAATGGACAGGCTAATCAGCCCCAGCATTTT CASWNGQANQPQHF
TRBJ2-7 few TRBV6-1 TRBD2 TGTGCCAGCACCACAATAGGGGATAGCGGGAGCTCCTACGAGCAGTACTTC CASTTIGDSGSSYEQYF
TRBJ2-1 few TRBV6-1 TRBD2 TGTGCCAGCAGCCAACTAGCGGGGAGCTACAATGAGCAGTTCTTC CASSQLAGSYNEQFF
TRBJ1-2 few TRBV7-2 - TGTGCCAGCAGCCCCCATTATGGTTCCTATGGCTACACCTTC CASSPHYGSYGYTF
TRBJ2-3 - TRBV10-3 - TGTGCCATCAGTGACGACGCAGACGTGGATACGCAGTATTTT CAISDDADVDTQYF
TRBJ2-5 few TRBV6-5 TRBD2 TGTGCCAGCAGTTACCGGGGGGGAATCGAGACCCAGTACTTC CASSYRGGIETQYF
TRBJ1-5 few TRBV7-2 - TGTGCCAGCAGCTTAGTGAGGGGGGGATATCAGCCCCAGCATTTT CASSLVRGGYQPQHF
TRBJ2-1 - TRBV12-3/TRBV12-4 - TGTGCCAGCAGGTCAGGGTTACCCTACAATGAGCAGTTCTTC CASRSGLPYNEQFF
TRBJ2-7 - TRBV6-1 - TGTGCCAGCAGTGAAACAGGGACCTACGAGCAGTACTTC CASSETGTYEQYF
TRBJ1-5 few TRBV7-9 - TGTGCCAGCAGCGGTCAAATAGACAGGCGAAAGTATAGCAATCAGCCCCAGCATTTT CASSGQIDRRKYSNQPQHF
TRBJ1-2 - TRBV7-9 TRBD1 TGTGCCAGCAGCACCCCGGGACAGATTAACTATGGCTACACCTTC CASSTPGQINYGYTF
TRBJ1-2 few TRBV27 TRBD1 TGTGCCAGCAGCTCAGGGGGAAACTACACCTTC CASSSGGNYTF
TRBJ1-4 - TRBV7-9 - TGTGCCAGCAGCCCCCCGGGGGGGCTCTCTAATGAAAAACTGTTTTTT CASSPPGGLSNEKLFF